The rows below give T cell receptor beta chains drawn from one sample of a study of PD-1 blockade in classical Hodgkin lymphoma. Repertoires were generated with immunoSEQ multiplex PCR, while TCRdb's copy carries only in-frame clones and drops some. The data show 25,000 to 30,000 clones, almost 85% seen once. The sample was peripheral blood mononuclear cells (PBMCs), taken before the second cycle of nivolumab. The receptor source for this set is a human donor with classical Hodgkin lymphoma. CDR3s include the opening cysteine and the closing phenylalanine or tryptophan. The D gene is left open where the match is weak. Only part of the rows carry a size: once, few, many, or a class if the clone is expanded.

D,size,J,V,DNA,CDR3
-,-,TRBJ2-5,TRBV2,TGTGCCAGCAGCCCATTGTCCGGGCAGCAAGAGACCCAGTACTTC,CASSPLSGQQETQYF
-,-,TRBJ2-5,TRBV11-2,TGTGCCAGCAGCTTAGGGACGGAACGGACCCAGTACTTC,CASSLGTERTQYF
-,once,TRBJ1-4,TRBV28,TGTGCCAGCAGTTCAACAATTTTAGAGGGGGACTATGAAAAACTGTTTTTT,CASSSTILEGDYEKLFF
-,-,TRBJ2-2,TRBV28,TGTGCCAGCAGTTTATCCACAGGGTTAACGAACACCGGGGAGCTGTTTTTT,CASSLSTGLTNTGELFF
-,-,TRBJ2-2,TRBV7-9,TGTGCCAGCAGCTGGGCCGGGACACATAACACCGGGGAGCTGTTTTTT,CASSWAGTHNTGELFF
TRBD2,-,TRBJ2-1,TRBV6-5,TGTGCCAGCAGTTACGGAGCGGGACCCGCACGGGAGCAGTTCTTC,CASSYGAGPAREQFF
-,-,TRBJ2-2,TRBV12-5,TGTGCTAGTGGCCTGACGTTAAGGGAAGGGGAAACCGGGGAGCTGTTTTTT,CASGLTLREGETGELFF
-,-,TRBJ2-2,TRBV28,TGTGCCAGCAGTTCCCTCCGGGACATGGCCGGGGAGCTGTTTTTT,CASSSLRDMAGELFF
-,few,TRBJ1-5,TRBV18,TGTGCCAGCTCACCAGTGAGGGGTTATAGCAATCAGCCCCAGCATTTT,CASSPVRGYSNQPQHF
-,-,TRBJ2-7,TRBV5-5,TGTGCCAGCAGCTTGGTTTATCAGGGCTCCTACGAGCAGTACTTC,CASSLVYQGSYEQYF
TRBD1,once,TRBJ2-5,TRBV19,TGTGCCAGTAGTTGGACAGGAAGGCGAGAGACCCAGTACTTC,CASSWTGRRETQYF
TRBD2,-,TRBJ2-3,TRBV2,TGTGCCAGCTACCACCCGCGACTAGCGGGGCGGGCAGATACGCAGTATTTT,CASYHPRLAGRADTQYF
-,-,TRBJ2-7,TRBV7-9,TGTGCCAGCAGCAGCCGGGGCCCCTACGAGCAGTACTTC,CASSSRGPYEQYF
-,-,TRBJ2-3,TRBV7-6,TGTGCCAGCAGCTTAGCGGGAGCTAGCACAGATACGCAGTATTTT,CASSLAGASTDTQYF
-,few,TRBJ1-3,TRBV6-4,TGTCCGAGCCCAATCTCTGGAAACACCATATATTTT,CPSPISGNTIYF
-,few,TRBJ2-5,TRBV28,TGTGCCACCTCGCCCCGGGGAGGGGGCGCCTCAATCCAGTACTTC,CATSPRGGGASIQYF
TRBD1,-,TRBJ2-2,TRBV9,TGTGCCAGCAGCGCCCAGACAGGGTCCACCGGGGAGCTGTTTTTT,CASSAQTGSTGELFF
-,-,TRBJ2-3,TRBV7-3,TGTGCCAGCAGCTTATTAGGGGGGATAGATACGCAGTATTTT,CASSLLGGIDTQYF
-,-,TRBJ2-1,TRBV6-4,TGTGCCAGCAGTGACTCTTGGGCAAATGAGCAGTTCTTC,CASSDSWANEQFF
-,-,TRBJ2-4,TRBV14,TGTGCCAGCAGCCAGGGGGGACTAGCCAAAAACATTCAGTACTTC,CASSQGGLAKNIQYF
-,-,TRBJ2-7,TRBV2,TGTGCCAGCAGTGGCCCCGATACGACAGCCCGGAGATACTACGAGCAGTACTTC,CASSGPDTTARRYYEQYF
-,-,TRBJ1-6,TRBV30,TGTGCCTGGAGTCAGGGGATGCGCTCCTATAATTCACCCCTCCACTTT,CAWSQGMRSYNSPLHF
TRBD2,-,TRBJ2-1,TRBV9,TGTGCCAGCAGCCCCGACCGAGCGGGGAGCTCCTACAATGAGCAGTTCTTC,CASSPDRAGSSYNEQFF
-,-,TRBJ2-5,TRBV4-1,TGCGCCAGCAGCCAATTTGGGAGGGACAGGACCCCGGAGACCCAGTACTTC,CASSQFGRDRTPETQYF
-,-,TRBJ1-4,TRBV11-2,TGTGCCAGCCACAGGGCAGGAAAGGAAAAACTGTTTTTT,CASHRAGKEKLFF
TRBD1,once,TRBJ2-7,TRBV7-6,TGTGCCAGCAGCTTAGAGGACAGGTGGCACGACGAGCAGTACTTC,CASSLEDRWHDEQYF
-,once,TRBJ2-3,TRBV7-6,TGTGCCAGCAGCTCATTAAAGCGGGTATCTAGCACAGATACGCAGTATTTT,CASSSLKRVSSTDTQYF
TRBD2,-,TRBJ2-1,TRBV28,TGTGCCACCGTTAGCGGGGGTATCGACAATGAGCAGTTCTTC,CATVSGGIDNEQFF
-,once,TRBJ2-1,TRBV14,-,CASSRFLWTGRDEQFF
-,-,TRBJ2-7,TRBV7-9,TGTGCCATACGGCCGGATGGAGACGAGCAGTACTTC,CAIRPDGDEQYF
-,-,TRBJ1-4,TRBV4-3,TGCGCCAGCAGCCAAGCGCCTGAAAAACTGTTTTTT,CASSQAPEKLFF
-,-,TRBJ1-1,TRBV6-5,TGTGCCAGCAGTTTAAGAAGGCACACTGAAGCTTTCTTT,CASSLRRHTEAFF
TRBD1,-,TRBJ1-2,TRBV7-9,TGTGCCAGCAGACCACGGACAGGGAAGGGCTATGGCTACACCTTC,CASRPRTGKGYGYTF
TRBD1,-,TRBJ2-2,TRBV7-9,TGTGCCAGCAGCTGGACAGGGGGAGGCACCGGGGAGCTGTTTTTT,CASSWTGGGTGELFF
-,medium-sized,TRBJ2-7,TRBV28,TGTGCCAGCAGTTTGGACATCAGCTCCTACGAGCAGTACTTC,CASSLDISSYEQYF
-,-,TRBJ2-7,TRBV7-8,TGTGCCAGCAGCTCCTCTCTCTCCCTCCTCGACGAGCAGTACTTC,CASSSSLSLLDEQYF
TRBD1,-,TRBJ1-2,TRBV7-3,TGTGCCAGCAGCTTAACGCCTTGGCGACAGGGACGAACCGTCTATGGCTACACCTTC,CASSLTPWRQGRTVYGYTF
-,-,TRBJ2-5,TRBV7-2,TGTGCCAGCAGCCCCTTGGGGGCCAGGGGGGCCCAGTACTTC,CASSPLGARGAQYF
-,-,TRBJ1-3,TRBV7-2,TGTGCCAGCAGCTTTCGGACCGGGAGGACCATATATTTT,CASSFRTGRTIYF
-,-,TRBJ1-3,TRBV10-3,TGTGCCATCAGTAGACACAGGGAATCGGGGCGAATTAGCTCTGGAAACACCATATATTTT,CAISRHRESGRISSGNTIYF